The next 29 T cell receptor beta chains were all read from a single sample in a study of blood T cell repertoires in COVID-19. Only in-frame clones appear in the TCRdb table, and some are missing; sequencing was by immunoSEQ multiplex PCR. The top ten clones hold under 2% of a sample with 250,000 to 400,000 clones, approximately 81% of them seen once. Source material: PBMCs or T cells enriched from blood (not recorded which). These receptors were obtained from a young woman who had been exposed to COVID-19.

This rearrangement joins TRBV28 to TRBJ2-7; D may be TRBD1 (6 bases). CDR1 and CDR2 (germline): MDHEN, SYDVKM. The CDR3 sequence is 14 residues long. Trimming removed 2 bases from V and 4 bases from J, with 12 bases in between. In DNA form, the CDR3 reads TGTGCCAGCAGTTTACAGGGGAGCGCGTACGAGCAGTACTTC. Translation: CASSLQGSAYEQYF.

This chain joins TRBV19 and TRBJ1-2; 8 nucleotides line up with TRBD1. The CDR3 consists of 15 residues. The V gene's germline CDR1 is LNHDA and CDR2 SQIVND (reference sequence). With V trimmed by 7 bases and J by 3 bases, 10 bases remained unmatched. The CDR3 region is CASIDPGGAYYGYTF. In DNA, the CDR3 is TGTGCCAGTATAGACCCAGGGGGCGCTTACTATGGCTACACCTTC.

The CDR3 protein is CASNPKERSSYEQYF. CDR3 sequence (DNA): TGTGCCTCCAACCCTAAGGAGAGAAGCTCCTACGAGCAGTACTTC. J is TRBJ2-7 and V is TRBV30; D call uncertain. CDR3 length equals 15 residues. V dropped 7 bases and J dropped 0 bases, with 19 bases sitting between them. The germline V gene encodes CDR1 GTSNPN and CDR2 SVGIG (reference sequence).

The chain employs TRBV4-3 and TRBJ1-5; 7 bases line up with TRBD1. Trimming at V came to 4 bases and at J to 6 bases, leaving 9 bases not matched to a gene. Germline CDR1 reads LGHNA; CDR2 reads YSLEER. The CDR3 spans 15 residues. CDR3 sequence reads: CASSLDRVESQPQHF. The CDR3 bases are TGCGCCAGCAGCCTAGACAGGGTGGAAAGTCAGCCCCAGCATTTT.

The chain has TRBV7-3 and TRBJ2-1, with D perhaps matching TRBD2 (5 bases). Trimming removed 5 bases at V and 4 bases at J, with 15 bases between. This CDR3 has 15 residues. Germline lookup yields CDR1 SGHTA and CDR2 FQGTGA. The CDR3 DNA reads TGTGCCAGCAGCGACCTAGGACTGGCATACAATGAGCAGTTCTTC. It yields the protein CASSDLGLAYNEQFF.

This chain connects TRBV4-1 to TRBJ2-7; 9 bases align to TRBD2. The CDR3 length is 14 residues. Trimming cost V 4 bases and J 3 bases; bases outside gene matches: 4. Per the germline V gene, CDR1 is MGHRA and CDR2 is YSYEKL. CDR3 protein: CASSLQTSGYEQYF. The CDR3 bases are TGCGCCAGCAGCCTTCAGACTAGCGGCTACGAGCAGTACTTC.

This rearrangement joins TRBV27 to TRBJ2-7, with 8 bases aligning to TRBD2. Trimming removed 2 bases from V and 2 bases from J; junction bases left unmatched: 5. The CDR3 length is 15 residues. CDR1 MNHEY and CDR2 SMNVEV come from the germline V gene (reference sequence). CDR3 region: CASSLKRGGTYEQYF. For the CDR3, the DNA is TGTGCCAGCAGTTTAAAACGGGGGGGCACCTACGAGCAGTACTTC.

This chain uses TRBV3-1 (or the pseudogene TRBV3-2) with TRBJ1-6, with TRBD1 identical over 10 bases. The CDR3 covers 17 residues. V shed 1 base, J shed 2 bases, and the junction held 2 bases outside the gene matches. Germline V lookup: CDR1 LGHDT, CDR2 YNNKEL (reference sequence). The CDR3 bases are TGTGCCAGCAGCCAAGCGGGACAGGGGCCCTATAATTCACCCCTCCACTTT. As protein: CASSQAGQGPYNSPLHF.

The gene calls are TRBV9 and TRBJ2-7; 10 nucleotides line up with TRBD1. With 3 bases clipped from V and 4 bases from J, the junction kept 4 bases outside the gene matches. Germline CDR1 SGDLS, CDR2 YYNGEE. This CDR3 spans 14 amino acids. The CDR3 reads CASSGGQGGYEQYF. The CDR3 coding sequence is TGTGCCAGCAGCGGAGGACAGGGGGGTTACGAGCAGTACTTC.

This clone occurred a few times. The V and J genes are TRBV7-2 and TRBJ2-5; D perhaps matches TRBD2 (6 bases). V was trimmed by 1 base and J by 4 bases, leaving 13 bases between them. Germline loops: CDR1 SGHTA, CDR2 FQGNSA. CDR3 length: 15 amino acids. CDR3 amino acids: CASSLGPGVGETQYF. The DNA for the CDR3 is TGTGCCAGCAGCTTAGGTCCGGGAGTAGGAGAGACCCAGTACTTC.

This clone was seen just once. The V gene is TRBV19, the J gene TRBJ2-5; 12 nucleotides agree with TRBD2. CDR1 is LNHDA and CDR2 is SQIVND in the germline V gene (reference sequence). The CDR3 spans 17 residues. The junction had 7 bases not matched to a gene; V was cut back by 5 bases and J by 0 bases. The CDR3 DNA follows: TGTGCCAGTAGTCAAGGACTAGCGGGGAGGTACCAAGAGACCCAGTACTTC. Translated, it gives CASSQGLAGRYQETQYF. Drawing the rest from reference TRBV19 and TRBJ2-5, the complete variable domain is DGGITQSPKYLFRKEGQNVTLSCEQNLNHDAMYWYRQDPGQGLRLIYYSQIVNDFQKGDIAEGYSVSREKKESFPLTVTSAQKNPTAFYLCASSQGLAGRYQETQYFGPGTRLLVL.

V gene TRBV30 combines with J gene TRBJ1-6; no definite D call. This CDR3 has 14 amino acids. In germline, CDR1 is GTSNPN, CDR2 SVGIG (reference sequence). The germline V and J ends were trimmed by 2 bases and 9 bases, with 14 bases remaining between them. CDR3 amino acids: CAWSRILGGSPLHF. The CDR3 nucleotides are TGTGCCTGGAGTCGAATCCTAGGTGGTTCACCCCTCCACTTT.

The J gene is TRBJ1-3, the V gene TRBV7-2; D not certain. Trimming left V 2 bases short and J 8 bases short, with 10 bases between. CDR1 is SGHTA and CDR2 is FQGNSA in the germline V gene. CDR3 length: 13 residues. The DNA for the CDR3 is TGTGCCAGCAGCTTAAACCGTCGAGACACCATATATTTT. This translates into CASSLNRRDTIYF.

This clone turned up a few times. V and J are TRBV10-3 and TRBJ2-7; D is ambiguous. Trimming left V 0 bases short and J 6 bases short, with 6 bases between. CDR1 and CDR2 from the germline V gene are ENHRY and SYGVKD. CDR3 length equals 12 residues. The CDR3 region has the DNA TGTGCCATCAGTGAGTCTTTGCGCGAGCAGTACTTC. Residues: CAISESLREQYF.

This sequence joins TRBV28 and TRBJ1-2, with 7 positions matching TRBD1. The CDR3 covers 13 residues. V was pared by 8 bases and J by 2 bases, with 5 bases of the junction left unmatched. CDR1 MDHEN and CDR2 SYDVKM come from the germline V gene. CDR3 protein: CASLDRENYGYTF. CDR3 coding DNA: TGTGCCAGCCTAGACAGGGAAAACTATGGCTACACCTTC.

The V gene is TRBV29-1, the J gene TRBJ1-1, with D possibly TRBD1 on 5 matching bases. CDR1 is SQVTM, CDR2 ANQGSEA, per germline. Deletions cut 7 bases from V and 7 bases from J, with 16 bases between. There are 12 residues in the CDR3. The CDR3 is CSANPTDIEAFF. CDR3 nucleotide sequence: TGCAGCGCCAACCCGACAGACATTGAAGCTTTCTTT. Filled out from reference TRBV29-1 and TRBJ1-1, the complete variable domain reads SAVISQKPSRDICQRGTSLTIQCQVDSQVTMMFWYRQQPGQSLTLIATANQGSEATYESGFVIDKFPISRPNLTFSTLTVSNMSPEDSSIYLCSANPTDIEAFFGQGTRLTVV.

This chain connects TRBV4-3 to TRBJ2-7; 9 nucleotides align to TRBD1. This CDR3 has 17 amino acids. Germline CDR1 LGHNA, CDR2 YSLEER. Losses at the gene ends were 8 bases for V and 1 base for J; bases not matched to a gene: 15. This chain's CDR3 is CASGENFGTGPSYEQYF. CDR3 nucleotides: TGCGCCAGCGGGGAGAATTTCGGGACAGGGCCTTCCTACGAGCAGTACTTC.

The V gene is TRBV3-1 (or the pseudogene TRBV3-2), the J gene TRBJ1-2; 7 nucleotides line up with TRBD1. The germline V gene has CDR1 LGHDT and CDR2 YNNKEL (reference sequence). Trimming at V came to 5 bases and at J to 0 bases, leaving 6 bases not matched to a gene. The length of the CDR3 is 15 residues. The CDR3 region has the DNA TGTGCCAGCAGCGCCAGGGGGGCGGCTAACTATGGCTACACCTTC. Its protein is CASSARGAANYGYTF.

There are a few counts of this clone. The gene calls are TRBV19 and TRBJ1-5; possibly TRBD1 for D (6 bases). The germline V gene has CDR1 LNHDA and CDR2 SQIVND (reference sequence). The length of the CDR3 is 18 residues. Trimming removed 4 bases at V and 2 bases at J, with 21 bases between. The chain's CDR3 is CASSKGWQGKGGNQPQHF. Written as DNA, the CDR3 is TGTGCCAGTAGTAAAGGGTGGCAGGGGAAGGGTGGCAATCAGCCCCAGCATTTT. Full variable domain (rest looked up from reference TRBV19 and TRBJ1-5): DGGITQSPKYLFRKEGQNVTLSCEQNLNHDAMYWYRQDPGQGLRLIYYSQIVNDFQKGDIAEGYSVSREKKESFPLTVTSAQKNPTAFYLCASSKGWQGKGGNQPQHFGDGTRLSIL.

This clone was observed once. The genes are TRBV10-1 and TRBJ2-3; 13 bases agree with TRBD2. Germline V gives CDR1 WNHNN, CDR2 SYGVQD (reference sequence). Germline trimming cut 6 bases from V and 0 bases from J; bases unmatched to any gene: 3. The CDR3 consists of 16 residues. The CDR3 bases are TGCGCCAGCAGCGCGGGACTAGCGGGGAGCACAGATACGCAGTATTTT. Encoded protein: CASSAGLAGSTDTQYF.

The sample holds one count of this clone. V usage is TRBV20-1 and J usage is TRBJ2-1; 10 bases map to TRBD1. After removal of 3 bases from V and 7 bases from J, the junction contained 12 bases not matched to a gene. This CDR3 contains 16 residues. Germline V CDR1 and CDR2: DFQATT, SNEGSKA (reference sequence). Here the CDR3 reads CSASRPRQGAWNEQFF. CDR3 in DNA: TGCAGTGCTAGTCGTCCTAGACAGGGGGCCTGGAATGAGCAGTTCTTC.

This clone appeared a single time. Written as DNA, the CDR3 is TGCAGCGTTGAAGATGGTCTAGCGGGCGGCACCGGGGAGCTGTTTTTT. As protein: CSVEDGLAGGTGELFF. V usage is TRBV29-1 and J usage is TRBJ2-2; 8 bases are shared with TRBD2. Germline V gene sequence: CDR1 SQVTM, CDR2 ANQGSEA. Germline trimming cut 0 bases from V and 4 bases from J; bases unmatched to any gene: 7. The CDR3 is made up of 16 amino acids.

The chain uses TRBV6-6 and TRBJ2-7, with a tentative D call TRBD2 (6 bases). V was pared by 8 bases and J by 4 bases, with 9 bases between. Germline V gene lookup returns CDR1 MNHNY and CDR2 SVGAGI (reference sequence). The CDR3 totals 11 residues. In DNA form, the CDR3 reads TGTGCCAGCGCCGGGGGTTACGAGCAGTACTTC. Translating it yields CASAGGYEQYF.

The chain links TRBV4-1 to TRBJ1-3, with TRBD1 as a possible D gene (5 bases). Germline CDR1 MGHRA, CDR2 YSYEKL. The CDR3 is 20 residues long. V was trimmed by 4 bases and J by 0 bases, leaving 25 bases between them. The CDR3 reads CASSRFSGLAEVISGNTIYF. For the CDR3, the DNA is TGCGCCAGCAGCCGATTCTCGGGACTCGCAGAGGTAATCTCTGGAAACACCATATATTTT.

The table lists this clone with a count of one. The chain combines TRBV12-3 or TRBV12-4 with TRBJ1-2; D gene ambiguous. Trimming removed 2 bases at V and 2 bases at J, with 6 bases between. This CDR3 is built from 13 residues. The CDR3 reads CASSLTSNYGYTF. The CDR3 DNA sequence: TGTGCCAGCAGTTTAACTAGCAACTATGGCTACACCTTC.

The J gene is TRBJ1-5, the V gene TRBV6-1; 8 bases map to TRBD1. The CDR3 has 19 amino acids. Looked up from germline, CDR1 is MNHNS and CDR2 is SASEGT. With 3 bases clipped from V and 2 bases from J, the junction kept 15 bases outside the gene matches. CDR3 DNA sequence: TGTGCCAGCAGTGAGGAGCTTTGGCAGGGGGCGTGGGGCAATCAGCCCCAGCATTTT. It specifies CASSEELWQGAWGNQPQHF.

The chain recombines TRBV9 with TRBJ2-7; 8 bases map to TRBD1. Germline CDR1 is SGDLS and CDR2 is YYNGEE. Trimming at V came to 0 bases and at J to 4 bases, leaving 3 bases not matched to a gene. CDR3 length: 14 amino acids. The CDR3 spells CASSVERTGYEQYF. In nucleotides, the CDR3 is TGTGCCAGCAGCGTAGAGAGGACAGGGTACGAGCAGTACTTC. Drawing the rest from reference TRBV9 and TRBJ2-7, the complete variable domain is DSGVTQTPKHLITATGQRVTLRCSPRSGDLSVYWYQQSLDQGLQFLIQYYNGEERAKGNILERFSAQQFPDLHSELNLSSLELGDSALYFCASSVERTGYEQYFGPGTRLTVT.

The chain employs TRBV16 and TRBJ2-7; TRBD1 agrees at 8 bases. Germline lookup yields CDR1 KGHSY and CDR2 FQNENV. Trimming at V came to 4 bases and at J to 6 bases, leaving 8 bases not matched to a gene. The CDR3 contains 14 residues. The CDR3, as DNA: TGTGCCAGCAGCCTTCTGGACAGGGTTCGCGAGCAGTACTTC. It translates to CASSLLDRVREQYF.

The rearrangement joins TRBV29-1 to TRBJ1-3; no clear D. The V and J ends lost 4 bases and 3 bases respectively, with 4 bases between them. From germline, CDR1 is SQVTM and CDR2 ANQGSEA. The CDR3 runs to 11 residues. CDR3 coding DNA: TGCAGCGTTGGTCTTGGAAACACCATATATTTT. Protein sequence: CSVGLGNTIYF.